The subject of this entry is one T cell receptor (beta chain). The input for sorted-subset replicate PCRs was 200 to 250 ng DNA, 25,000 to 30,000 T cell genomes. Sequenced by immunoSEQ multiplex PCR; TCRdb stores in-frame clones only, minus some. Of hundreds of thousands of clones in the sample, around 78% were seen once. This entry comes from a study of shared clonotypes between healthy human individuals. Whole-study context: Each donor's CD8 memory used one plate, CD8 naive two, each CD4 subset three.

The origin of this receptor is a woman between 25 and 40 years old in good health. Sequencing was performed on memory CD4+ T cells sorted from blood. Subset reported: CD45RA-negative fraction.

The CDR3 DNA is TGTGCCAGCAGACGGACAGGGGGCGCGACAGATACGCAGTATTTT. Its translation is CASRRTGGATDTQYF. The rearrangement links TRBV6-4 to TRBJ2-3; 11 nucleotides match TRBD1. CDR1 and CDR2 (germline): MRHNA, SNTAGT. CDR3 length equals 15 residues. J lost 3 bases, V lost 6 bases, and 5 bases had no gene match.